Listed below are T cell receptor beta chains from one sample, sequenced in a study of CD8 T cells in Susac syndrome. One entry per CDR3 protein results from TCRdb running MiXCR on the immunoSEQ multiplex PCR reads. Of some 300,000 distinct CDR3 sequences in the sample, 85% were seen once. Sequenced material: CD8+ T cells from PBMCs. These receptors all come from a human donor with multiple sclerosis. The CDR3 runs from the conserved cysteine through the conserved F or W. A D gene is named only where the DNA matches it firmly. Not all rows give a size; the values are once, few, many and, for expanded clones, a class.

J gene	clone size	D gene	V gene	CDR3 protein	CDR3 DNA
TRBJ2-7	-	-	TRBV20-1	CSAHRGLAYEQYF	TGCAGTGCTCATAGGGGTCTTGCGTACGAGCAGTACTTC
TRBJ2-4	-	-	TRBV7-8	CASSLDGTWLAKNIQYF	TGTGCCAGCAGCTTAGATGGGACTTGGCTAGCCAAAAACATTCAGTACTTC
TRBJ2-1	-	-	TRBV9	CASSAASTGRGNEQFF	TGTGCCAGCAGCGCCGCCTCTACGGGAAGGGGAAATGAGCAGTTCTTC
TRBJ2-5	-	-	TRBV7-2	CASSLAWEKGETQYF	TGTGCCAGCAGCTTAGCCTGGGAAAAGGGAGAGACCCAGTACTTC
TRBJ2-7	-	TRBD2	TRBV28	CASSLLGLEYEQYF	TGTGCCAGCAGTTTACTGGGACTAGAGTACGAGCAGTACTTC
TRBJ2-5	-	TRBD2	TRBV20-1	CSAYGLAEETQYF	TGCAGTGCATACGGACTAGCGGAAGAGACCCAGTACTTC
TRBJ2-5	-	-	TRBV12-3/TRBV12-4	CASSRVDSTTYF	TGTGCCAGCAGCCGGGTGGACAGCACTACTTACTTC
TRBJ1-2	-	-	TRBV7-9	CASSPVGGLGYTF	TGTGCCAGCAGCCCCGTTGGGGGGCTTGGCTACACCTTC
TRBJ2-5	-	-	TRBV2	CASSEAQGAQETQYF	TGTGCCAGCAGTGAAGCGCAGGGAGCCCAAGAGACCCAGTACTTC
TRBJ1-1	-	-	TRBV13	CASSWSGWLNTEAFF	TGTGCCAGCAGCTGGTCGGGGTGGCTGAACACTGAAGCTTTCTTT
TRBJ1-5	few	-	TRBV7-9	CASSREHQPQHF	TGTGCCAGCAGCAGGGAACATCAGCCCCAGCATTTT
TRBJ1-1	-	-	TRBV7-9	CASSLEVTVEAFF	TGTGCCAGCAGCTTAGAAGTTACCGTAGAAGCTTTCTTT
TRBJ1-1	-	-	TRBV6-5	CASSYAPRTEAFF	TGTGCCAGCAGTTACGCTCCGAGGACTGAAGCTTTCTTT
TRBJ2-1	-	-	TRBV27	CAIRPRDSIYNEQFF	TGTGCCATCAGACCCCGGGACTCCATATACAATGAGCAGTTCTTC
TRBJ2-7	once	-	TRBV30	CAWSVPIESSYEQYF	TGTGCCTGGAGTGTTCCCATAGAAAGCTCCTACGAGCAGTACTTC
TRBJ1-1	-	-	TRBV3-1	CASSQDWREGTEAFF	TGTGCCAGCAGCCAAGATTGGCGAGAGGGCACTGAAGCTTTCTTT
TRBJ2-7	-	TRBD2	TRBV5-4	CASSLPTSGRSYEQYF	TGTGCCAGCAGCTTGCCTACTAGCGGGAGGTCCTACGAGCAGTACTTC
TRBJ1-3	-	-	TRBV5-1	CASSLPESPSGNTIYF	TGCGCCAGCAGCTTGCCGGAGAGTCCCTCTGGAAACACCATATATTTT
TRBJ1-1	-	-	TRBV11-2	CASTYDSLMNTEAFF	TGTGCCAGCACATACGACAGCCTGATGAACACTGAAGCTTTCTTT
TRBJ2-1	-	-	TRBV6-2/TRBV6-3	CASEGGEQFF	TGTGCCAGCGAGGGTGGTGAGCAGTTCTTC
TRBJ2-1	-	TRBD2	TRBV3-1	CASSQLLAGAYNEQFF	TGTGCCAGCAGCCAGTTACTAGCGGGAGCCTACAATGAGCAGTTCTTC
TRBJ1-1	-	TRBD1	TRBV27	CASSQPTGMNTEAFF	TGTGCCAGCAGTCAGCCGACAGGGATGAACACTGAAGCTTTCTTT
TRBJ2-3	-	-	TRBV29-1	CSVRVGSRQGPDTQYF	TGCAGCGTGCGTGTCGGGAGTCGACAGGGCCCAGATACGCAGTATTTT
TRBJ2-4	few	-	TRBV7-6	CASSWGGENIQYF	TGTGCCAGCAGCTGGGGCGGCGAAAACATTCAGTACTTC
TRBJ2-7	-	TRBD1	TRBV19	CASSRDSPYEQYF	TGTGCCAGTAGTCGGGACAGCCCCTACGAGCAGTACTTC
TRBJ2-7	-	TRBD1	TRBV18	CASSPETYMTGAEQYF	TGTGCCAGCTCACCAGAGACTTATATGACAGGGGCCGAGCAGTACTTC
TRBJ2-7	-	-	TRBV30	CAWSVLGHGYEQYF	TGTGCCTGGAGTGTATTGGGCCATGGGTACGAGCAGTACTTC
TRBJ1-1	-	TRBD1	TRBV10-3	CAISAGQGMNTEAFF	TGTGCCATCAGTGCGGGACAGGGGATGAACACTGAAGCTTTCTTT
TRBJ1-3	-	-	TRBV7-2	CASSSTGAISGNTIYF	TGTGCCAGCAGCTCAACCGGGGCCATCTCTGGAAACACCATATATTTT
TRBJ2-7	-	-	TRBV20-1	CSAKDPRGKSYEQYF	TGCAGTGCGAAAGACCCCAGGGGAAAATCCTACGAGCAGTACTTC
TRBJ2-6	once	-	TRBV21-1	CASSKYFQVSSGANVLTF	TGTGCCAGCAGCAAATATTTTCAGGTCAGCTCTGGGGCCAACGTCCTGACTTTC
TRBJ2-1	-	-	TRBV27	CASRGDWYNEQFF	TGTGCCAGCAGGGGAGACTGGTACAATGAGCAGTTCTTC
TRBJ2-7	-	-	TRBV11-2	CASSLGEIYEQYF	TGTGCCAGCAGCTTAGGGGAGATCTACGAGCAGTACTTC
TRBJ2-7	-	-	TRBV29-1	CSVVPDSTYEQYF	TGCAGCGTTGTCCCGGACAGCACCTACGAGCAGTACTTC
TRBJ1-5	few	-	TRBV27	CASSLRRGYNQPQHF	TGTGCCAGCAGTTTAAGGCGGGGGTACAATCAGCCCCAGCATTTT
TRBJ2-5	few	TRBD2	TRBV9	CASGKKAGVWETQYF	TGTGCCAGCGGGAAAAAAGCGGGAGTATGGGAGACCCAGTACTTC
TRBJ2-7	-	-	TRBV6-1	CASSEQATGRDEQYF	TGTGCCAGCAGTGAACAGGCGACAGGGAGGGACGAGCAGTACTTC
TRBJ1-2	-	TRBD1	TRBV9	CASSTRDRGGSGGYTF	TGTGCCAGCAGCACACGTGACAGGGGCGGTTCCGGCGGCTACACCTTC
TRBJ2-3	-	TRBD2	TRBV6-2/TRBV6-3	CASKSLRLADTDTQYF	TGTGCCAGCAAGTCCCTTCGACTAGCGGACACGGATACGCAGTATTTT
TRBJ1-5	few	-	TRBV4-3	CASSQDYSTGNQPQHF	TGCGCCAGCAGCCAAGATTACTCGACAGGTAATCAGCCCCAGCATTTT
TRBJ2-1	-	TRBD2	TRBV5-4	CASSFPPVRGGEQLAGFDNEQFF	TGTGCCAGCAGCTTCCCGCCTGTCAGGGGAGGGGAACAATTAGCGGGATTTGACAATGAGCAGTTCTTC
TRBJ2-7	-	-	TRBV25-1	CASSGESSYEQYF	TGTGCCAGCAGTGGGGAAAGCTCCTACGAGCAGTACTTC
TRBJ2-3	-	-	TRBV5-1	CASSLTQADTDTQYF	TGCGCCAGCAGCTTAACACAGGCGGACACAGATACGCAGTATTTT
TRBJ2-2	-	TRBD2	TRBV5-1	CASSLPLAGVGIGELFF	TGCGCCAGCAGCTTGCCCCTAGCGGGAGTTGGTATCGGGGAGCTGTTTTTT
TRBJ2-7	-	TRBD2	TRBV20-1	CSVRLANSYEQYF	TGCAGTGTTAGACTAGCGAACTCCTACGAGCAGTACTTC
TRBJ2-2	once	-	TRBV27	CASSFIGGRLFF	TGTGCCAGCAGTTTCATCGGGGGTAGGCTGTTTTTT
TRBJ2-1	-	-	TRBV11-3	CASSQEQGNEQFF	TGTGCCAGCAGTCAGGAACAGGGCAACGAGCAGTTCTTC
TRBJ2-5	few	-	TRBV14	CASSLWGAGQETQYF	TGTGCCAGCAGCCTCTGGGGGGCAGGCCAAGAGACCCAGTACTTC
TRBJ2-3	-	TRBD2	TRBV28	CASSWGLAGVPDTQYF	TGTGCCAGCAGTTGGGGACTAGCGGGAGTTCCAGATACGCAGTATTTT
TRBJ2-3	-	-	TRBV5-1	CASSLESQSLGDTQYF	TGCGCCAGCAGCTTGGAGAGTCAGTCTTTGGGTGATACGCAGTATTTT
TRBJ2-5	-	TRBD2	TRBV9	CASSGLAGGPETQYF	TGTGCCAGCAGCGGTTTAGCGGGAGGGCCGGAGACCCAGTACTTC
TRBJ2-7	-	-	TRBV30	CAWSHGGPYEQYF	TGTGCCTGGAGTCACGGAGGGCCCTACGAGCAGTACTTC
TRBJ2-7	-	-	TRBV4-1	CASSQDRLGLYEQYF	TGCGCCAGCAGCCAAGATAGACTAGGTCTCTACGAGCAGTACTTC
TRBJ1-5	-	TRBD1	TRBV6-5	CASSLTGPHQPQHF	TGTGCCAGCAGCCTGACAGGGCCTCATCAGCCCCAGCATTTT
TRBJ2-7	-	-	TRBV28	CASSLLYRDRYEQYF	TGTGCCAGCAGTTTATTGTACAGGGACCGCTACGAGCAGTACTTC
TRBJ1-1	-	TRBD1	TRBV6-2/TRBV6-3	CASRLQGAASEAFF	TGTGCCAGCAGACTACAGGGGGCTGCCTCAGAAGCTTTCTTT
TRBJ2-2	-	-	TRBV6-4	CASSDSIQGQNTGELFF	TGTGCCAGCAGTGACTCGATACAGGGACAGAACACCGGGGAGCTGTTTTTT
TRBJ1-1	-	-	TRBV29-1	CSVEEGGWTEAFF	TGCAGCGTTGAAGAGGGAGGATGGACTGAAGCTTTCTTT
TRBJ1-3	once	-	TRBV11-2	CASSLGPVASGNTIYF	TGTGCCAGCAGCTTAGGTCCGGTAGCCTCTGGAAACACCATATATTTT